These T cell receptor beta chains were read from a single sample in a study of glioma-infiltrating T cells after dendritic cell vaccination. The method was immunoSEQ multiplex PCR; TCRdb's version includes in-frame clones alone and lacks a portion of them. The sample lists about 50,000 clones, 89% occurring once. The material sequenced was blood, taken after dendritic cell vaccination. The origin of the receptors is a human donor with glioblastoma. The CDR3 runs from the conserved cysteine through the conserved F or W. The D gene is left open where the match is weak. Not all rows give a size; the values are once, few, many and, for expanded clones, a class.

>TRBJ2-2|TRBD2|NA|TRBV7-3
CASSLNRLTSGNTGELFF
TGTGCCAGCAGCTTAAATAGGCTGACTAGCGGGAACACCGGGGAGCTGTTTTTT
>TRBJ1-2|NA|NA|TRBV5-4
CAIPSANYGYTF
TGTGCCATTCCGTCAGCTAACTATGGCTACACCTTC
>TRBJ1-2|NA|NA|TRBV9
CASSSDQGFGYGYTF
TGTGCCAGCAGCTCAGACCAGGGATTTGGCTATGGCTACACCTTC
>TRBJ2-4|TRBD1|NA|TRBV18
CASSPRQGVDIQYF
TGTGCCAGCTCACCACGCCAGGGGGTTGACATTCAGTACTTC
>TRBJ1-1|NA|NA|TRBV19
CASSTNRRMNTEAFF
TGTGCCAGTAGTACAAACAGGAGAATGAACACTGAAGCTTTCTTT
>TRBJ2-1|TRBD2|NA|TRBV10-3
CATMGLGTNNEQFF
TGTGCCACGATGGGACTAGGGACTAACAATGAGCAGTTCTTC
>TRBJ2-1|TRBD2|NA|TRBV12-5
CASGLVLGRGVAGGGPFF
TGTGCTAGTGGTTTGGTACTAGGTCGCGGGGTAGCGGGAGGTGGGCCGTTCTTC
>TRBJ2-5|NA|NA|TRBV5-1
CASSPSEIQETQYF
TGCGCCAGCAGCCCTAGCGAGATCCAAGAGACCCAGTACTTC
>TRBJ2-2|NA|NA|TRBV28
CASSLRLEYTGELFF
TGTGCCAGCAGTTTAAGGCTGGAGTACACCGGGGAGCTGTTTTTT
>TRBJ2-5|TRBD2|once|TRBV27
CASSTGTSGRGWEETQYF
TGTGCCAGCTCTACCGGGACTAGCGGGAGAGGGTGGGAAGAGACCCAGTACTTC
>TRBJ2-1|NA|NA|TRBV9
CASSVRGKLWEQFF
TGTGCCAGCAGCGTACGCGGGAAGCTATGGGAGCAGTTCTTC
>TRBJ1-2|NA|NA|TRBV4-1
CASSQESGPLTPF
TGCGCCAGCAGCCAAGAAAGTGGGCCTCTTACCCCCTTC
>TRBJ2-7|TRBD1|NA|TRBV28
CASSQGARHEQYF
TGTGCCAGCAGTCAGGGGGCGCGCCACGAGCAGTACTTC
>TRBJ2-5|TRBD2|NA|TRBV7-7
CASSRAGSGKTETQYF
TGTGCTAGCAGCCGCGCGGGTAGCGGGAAGACAGAGACCCAGTACTTC
>TRBJ1-2|TRBD1|NA|TRBV19
CASSRGQTYGYTF
TGTGCCAGTAGTCGGGGACAGACCTATGGCTACACCTTC
>TRBJ2-1|TRBD2|NA|TRBV5-1
CASSLGREGWNEQFF
TGCGCCAGCAGCTTGGGGCGGGAGGGCTGGAATGAGCAGTTCTTC
>TRBJ1-3|NA|NA|TRBV2
CASIGLISGNTIYF
TGTGCCAGCATCGGACTGATCTCTGGAAACACCATATATTTT
>TRBJ2-5|TRBD1|NA|TRBV15
CATSIPRDRQETQYF
TGTGCCACCAGCATTCCCCGGGACAGACAAGAGACCCAGTACTTC
>TRBJ2-7|TRBD1|NA|TRBV7-2
CASSLVGQSSYEQYF
TGTGCCAGCAGCTTAGTGGGACAGAGTTCCTACGAGCAGTACTTC
>TRBJ2-7|NA|NA|TRBV6-5
CASSYSINGNYEQYF
TGTGCCAGCAGTTACTCGATAAACGGGAACTACGAGCAGTACTTC
>TRBJ2-5|TRBD2|NA|TRBV6-1
CASSEAEAGGLRGTQYF
TGTGCCAGCAGTGAAGCGGAGGCGGGAGGTCTCCGCGGGACCCAGTACTTC
>TRBJ1-2|NA|NA|TRBV27
CASRKEVPAAGTTNYGYTF
TGTGCCAGCAGAAAAGAGGTTCCGGCCGCAGGGACAACTAACTATGGCTACACCTTC
>TRBJ1-2|TRBD1|NA|TRBV29-1
CSVPQGARYGYTF
TGCAGCGTACCTCAGGGGGCGCGCTATGGCTACACCTTC
>TRBJ2-1|TRBD2|NA|TRBV18
CASSPGASGSNEQFF
TGTGCCAGCTCACCAGGGGCTAGCGGGAGCAATGAGCAGTTCTTC
>TRBJ2-7|NA|NA|TRBV7-9
CASTAPTGVSYEQYF
TGTGCCAGCACCGCGCCGACGGGAGTCTCCTACGAGCAGTACTTC
>TRBJ2-7|TRBD2|once|TRBV7-9
CASSPTALAGPYEQYF
TGTGCCAGCAGCCCCACGGCTCTAGCGGGACCCTACGAGCAGTACTTC
>TRBJ1-1|NA|NA|TRBV6-6
CASMEQGPYTEAFF
TGTGCCAGCATGGAACAGGGACCCTACACTGAAGCTTTCTTT
>TRBJ1-5|NA|NA|TRBV29-1
CSVATERNQPQHF
TGCAGCGTTGCGACAGAACGTAATCAGCCCCAGCATTTT
>TRBJ1-1|NA|NA|TRBV5-1
CASSFGWGRNTEAFF
TGCGCCAGCAGCTTCGGTTGGGGCCGGAACACTGAAGCTTTCTTT
>TRBJ2-7|TRBD2|NA|TRBV6-5
CASSLGGTGYEQYF
TGTGCCAGCAGTCTCGGGGGGACCGGCTACGAGCAGTACTTC
>TRBJ2-2|TRBD1|NA|TRBV10-3
CASQGTGELFF
TGTGCCTCACAGGGGACCGGGGAGCTGTTTTTT
>TRBJ1-1|NA|NA|TRBV13
CASSSAGLNTEAFF
TGTGCCAGCAGCTCCGCAGGATTGAACACTGAAGCTTTCTTT
>TRBJ1-1|TRBD1|NA|TRBV16
CASSPSRGSWTEAFF
TGTGCCAGCAGCCCTTCCAGGGGGTCTTGGACTGAAGCTTTCTTT
>TRBJ2-2|TRBD2|NA|TRBV5-1
CASSLGTSGNTGELFF
TGCGCCAGCAGCCTGGGGACTAGCGGGAACACCGGGGAGCTGTTTTTT
>TRBJ2-2|TRBD2|NA|TRBV10-3
CAINGGSLTGELFF
TGTGCCATCAACGGCGGGAGTCTCACCGGGGAGCTGTTTTTT
>TRBJ2-1|NA|NA|TRBV21-1
CASSKGPASIYHEQFF
TGTGCCAGCAGCAAAGGTCCGGCTAGTATTTACCATGAGCAGTTCTTC
>TRBJ2-1|TRBD1|NA|TRBV9
CASSEQGGRSYNEQFF
TGTGCCAGCAGCGAACAGGGGGGAAGGTCCTACAATGAGCAGTTCTTC
>TRBJ2-7|TRBD2|NA|TRBV6-6
CASSPSTSGNYEQYF
TGTGCCAGCAGTCCCTCAACTAGCGGGAATTACGAGCAGTACTTC
>TRBJ2-1|TRBD2|NA|TRBV10-3
CATTGLAGEFSNEQFF
TGTGCCACTACGGGACTAGCGGGAGAATTTAGCAATGAGCAGTTCTTC
>TRBJ2-1|NA|NA|TRBV5-1
CASSTTGTPNNEQFF
TGCGCCAGCAGCACCACCGGGACACCAAACAATGAGCAGTTCTTC
>TRBJ2-6|TRBD1|NA|TRBV5-1
CASSLVGGAGANVLTF
TGCGCCAGCAGCTTGGTAGGGGGCGCTGGGGCCAACGTCCTGACTTTC
>TRBJ1-1|NA|NA|TRBV4-2
CASSQRSGSEAFF
TGTGCCAGCAGCCAACGGTCAGGCAGTGAAGCTTTCTTT
>TRBJ2-7|TRBD1|NA|TRBV5-4
CASSLGGTGSYEQYF
TGTGCCAGCAGCTTGGGGGGGACAGGCTCGTACGAGCAGTACTTC
>TRBJ1-3|NA|NA|TRBV4-3
CASSQDHSSAGHSLNTIYF
TGCGCCAGCAGCCAAGACCACTCTTCAGCGGGACATTCCTTAAACACCATATATTTT
>TRBJ2-2|TRBD1|NA|TRBV10-3
CAITETGGGKGRELFF
TGTGCCATCACTGAAACAGGGGGCGGAAAAGGCCGGGAGCTGTTTTTT
>TRBJ1-5|NA|NA|TRBV2
CASSDLQGSGNQPQHF
TGTGCCAGCAGTGACCTACAGGGAAGTGGCAATCAGCCCCAGCATTTT
>TRBJ1-3|NA|NA|TRBV25-1
CASSYSSGNTIYF
TGTGCCAGCAGCTACAGCTCTGGAAACACCATATATTTT
>TRBJ1-1|NA|NA|TRBV30
CAWSVGQRTEAFF
TGTGCCTGGAGTGTTGGCCAGAGGACTGAAGCTTTCTTT
>TRBJ2-7|NA|NA|TRBV9
CASSVYPGLSYEQYF
TGTGCCAGCAGCGTCTACCCGGGACTCTCCTACGAGCAGTACTTC
>TRBJ1-5|TRBD1|once|TRBV9
CASSVAGQPNQPQHF
TGTGCCAGCAGCGTAGCGGGACAGCCAAATCAGCCCCAGCATTTT
>TRBJ2-7|TRBD2|few|TRBV7-2
CASSLVGGRVYEQYF
TGTGCCAGCAGCTTAGTCGGCGGGAGGGTTTACGAGCAGTACTTC
>TRBJ1-1|NA|once|TRBV15
CATSTVMNTEAFF
TGTGCCACCAGCACTGTTATGAACACTGAAGCTTTCTTT
>TRBJ2-7|TRBD2|few|TRBV7-9
CASSRSGRGFEQYF
TGTGCCAGCAGCCGTAGCGGGAGAGGTTTCGAGCAGTACTTC